The 6 T cell receptor beta chains given below trace back to one sample, sequenced in a study of T cell changes during pregnancy in multiple sclerosis. Sequenced by immunoSEQ multiplex PCR; TCRdb stores in-frame clones only, minus some. The sample records some 31,000 clones, 70% to 90% being singletons. Specimen: CD8+ T cells from peripheral blood mononuclear cells, collected in the second trimester of pregnancy. Receptor source: a female donor with multiple sclerosis, enrolled in a pregnancy study.

The CDR3 sequence: CASSPRGAASSYNEQFF. CDR3 nucleotides: TGCGCCAGCAGCCCCCGGGGTGCCGCGAGCTCCTACAATGAGCAGTTCTTC. The rearrangement uses TRBV4-1 and TRBJ2-1, with D tentatively TRBD2 (5 bases). The V end lost 4 bases, the J end lost 0 bases, and 16 bases lay between the germline ends. The germline V gene encodes CDR1 MGHRA and CDR2 YSYEKL. This CDR3 is built from 17 residues.

This clone was found once. The chain has TRBV28 and TRBJ2-7; a weak D match, TRBD1 (6 bases). CDR1 and CDR2 (germline): MDHEN, SYDVKM. There are 16 residues in the CDR3. Trimming stripped 3 bases from V and 0 bases from J, with 15 bases between. The CDR3 protein is CASSFRSGAPSYEQYF. The CDR3 bases are TGTGCCAGCAGTTTTAGGTCAGGGGCCCCCTCCTACGAGCAGTACTTC.

The chain carries TRBV4-2 and TRBJ2-1, with D possibly matching TRBD2 (6 bases). The CDR3 runs to 15 residues. From germline, CDR1 is LGHNA and CDR2 YNFKEQ. V lost 0 bases and J lost 8, with 14 bases in between. This chain's CDR3 is CASSQEEGKSDEQFF. In DNA form, the CDR3 reads TGTGCCAGCAGCCAAGAGGAGGGGAAAAGCGATGAGCAGTTCTTC.

The DNA for the CDR3 is TGTGCCAGCAGTCAAGGGGGGGAGGAAAAACTGTTTTTT. The encoded protein is CASSQGGEEKLFF. The chain links TRBV7-2 to TRBJ1-4; D perhaps matches TRBD1 (6 bases). CDR1 SGHTA and CDR2 FQGNSA come from the germline V gene. V was shortened by 6 bases and J by 8 bases, with 13 bases between the two germline ends. CDR3 length: 13 amino acids.

The rearrangement joins TRBV4-3 to TRBJ2-1; 13 bases align to TRBD2. This CDR3 contains 19 residues. Germline V gene data show CDR1 as LGHNA and CDR2 as YSLEER. V was clipped by 0 bases and J by 8 bases; unmatched bases: 13. The CDR3: CASSQEPPWTSGSKDEQFF. CDR3 in DNA: TGCGCCAGCAGCCAAGAGCCTCCCTGGACTAGCGGGAGTAAAGATGAGCAGTTCTTC.

The table lists this clone with a count of one. CDR3 in amino acids: CASSDPAAGRYNEQFF. The CDR3 nucleotides are TGTGCCAGCAGTGACCCCGCGGCGGGGCGGTACAATGAGCAGTTCTTC. This sequence joins TRBV2 and TRBJ2-1; tentatively, D is TRBD2 (6 bases). Germline CDR1 SNHLY, CDR2 FYNNEI. The CDR3 contains 16 residues. The V end was cut by 3 bases, the J end by 4 bases, with 16 bases between.